One sample yielded the 2 T cell receptor beta chains listed below, sequenced in a study of T cell responses to AZD1222 COVID-19 vaccine. Clones were sequenced by immunoSEQ multiplex PCR, and TCRdb holds only the in-frame ones, with some missing. This sample carries more than 95,000 clones, roughly 88% of them seen once, and the ten largest clones take approximately 9%. This sample comprised peripheral blood, obtained on day 0 of AZD1222 vaccination. Receptors originate from an adult in good health.

This clone has more than one count but fewer than ten. The chain combines TRBV25-1 with TRBJ2-3; possibly TRBD2 for D (6 bases). This CDR3 region has 15 residues. V was clipped by 6 bases and J by 0 bases, with 13 bases between them. Per the germline V gene, CDR1 is MGHDK and CDR2 is SYGVNS. The CDR3, as DNA: TGTGCCAGCAGCGAGATAGCGGCAAGCACAGATACGCAGTATTTT. Its translation is CASSEIAASTDTQYF.

V usage is TRBV7-9 and J usage is TRBJ1-3; no definite D call. CDR1 SEHNR and CDR2 FQNEAQ come from the germline V gene (reference sequence). The CDR3 is 13 amino acids. The ends were cut back, 5 bases at V and 4 bases at J, with 9 bases in the middle. The DNA for the CDR3 is TGTGCCAGCAGCCCCGGACCGGGAAACACCATATATTTT. It specifies CASSPGPGNTIYF.